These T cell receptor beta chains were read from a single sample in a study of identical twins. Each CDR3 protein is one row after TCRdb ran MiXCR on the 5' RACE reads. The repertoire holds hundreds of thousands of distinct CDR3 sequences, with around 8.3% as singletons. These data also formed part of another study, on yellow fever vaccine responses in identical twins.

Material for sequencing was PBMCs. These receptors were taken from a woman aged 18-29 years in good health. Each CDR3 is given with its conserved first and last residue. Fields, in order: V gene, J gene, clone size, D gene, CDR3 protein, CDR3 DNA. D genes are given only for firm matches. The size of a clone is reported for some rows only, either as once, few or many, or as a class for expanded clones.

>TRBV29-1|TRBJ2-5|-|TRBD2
CSVEDWGSGRGKETQYF
TGCAGCGTTGAAGATTGGGGGAGCGGGAGAGGGAAAGAGACCCAGTACTTC
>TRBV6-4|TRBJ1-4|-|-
CASSALGGDPANEKLFF
TGTGCCAGCAGTGCGTTAGGTGGAGACCCTGCAAATGAAAAACTGTTTTTT
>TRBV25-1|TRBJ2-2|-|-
CASTPTGLSAGELFF
TGTGCCAGCACCCCGACGGGACTGAGTGCGGGGGAGCTGTTTTTT
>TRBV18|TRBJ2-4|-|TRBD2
CASSGLADEKYF
TGTGCCAGCTCAGGACTAGCGGATGAAAAGTACTTC
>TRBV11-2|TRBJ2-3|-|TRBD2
CASSSISGGLAGADTQYF
TGTGCCAGCAGCAGCATTAGTGGGGGACTAGCGGGGGCAGATACGCAGTATTTT
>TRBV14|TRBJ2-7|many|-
CASSQEQSAFSEQYF
TGTGCCAGCAGCCAAGAGCAAAGCGCTTTCAGCGAGCAGTACTTC
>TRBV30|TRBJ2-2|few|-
CAWGYGELFF
TGTGCCTGGGGATACGGGGAGCTGTTTTTT
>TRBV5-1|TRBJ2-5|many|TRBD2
CASSSTTSGGEETQYF
TGCGCCAGCAGCTCGACGACTAGCGGGGGGGAAGAGACCCAGTACTTC
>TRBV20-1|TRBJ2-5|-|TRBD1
CSARLTGQETQYF
TGCAGTGCTAGGCTGACAGGGCAAGAGACCCAGTACTTC
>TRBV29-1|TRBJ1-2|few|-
CSVVRGDYGYTF
TGCAGCGTGGTCCGGGGGGACTATGGCTACACCTTC
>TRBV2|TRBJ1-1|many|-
CASSGVAEGRAFF
TGTGCCAGCAGTGGTGTGGCGGAGGGACGAGCTTTCTTT
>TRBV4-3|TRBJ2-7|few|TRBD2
CASSQEAGVGEQYF
TGCGCCAGCAGCCAAGAGGCGGGGGTGGGCGAGCAGTACTTC
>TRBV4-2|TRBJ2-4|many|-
CASNSGGGNIQYF
TGTGCCAGCAACTCAGGTGGGGGAAACATTCAGTACTTC
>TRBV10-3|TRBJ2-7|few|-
CAISVGEWEQYF
TGTGCCATCAGTGTCGGGGAGTGGGAGCAGTACTTC
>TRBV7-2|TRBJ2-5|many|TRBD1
CASSPGQGFAKTQYF
TGTGCCAGCAGCCCCGGACAGGGGTTCGCGAAGACCCAGTACTTC
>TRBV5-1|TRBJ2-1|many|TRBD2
CASSLRTSGGYNEQFF
TGCGCCAGCAGCTTGCGCACTAGCGGAGGCTACAATGAGCAGTTCTTC
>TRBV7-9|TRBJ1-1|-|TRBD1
CASSSPGRGRDTEAFF
TGTGCCAGCAGCTCCCCGGGCAGGGGGCGCGACACTGAAGCTTTCTTT
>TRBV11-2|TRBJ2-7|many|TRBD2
CASSLVSPGLGTSGGLLYF
TGTGCCAGCAGCTTAGTTTCGCCAGGGCTCGGGACTAGCGGGGGATTGTTGTACTTC
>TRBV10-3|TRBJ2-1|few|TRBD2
CAISESTSGSGDEQFF
TGTGCCATCAGTGAGTCGACTAGCGGGAGTGGCGATGAGCAGTTCTTC
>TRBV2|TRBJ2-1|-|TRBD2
CASSESWVAGAYEQFF
TGTGCCAGCAGTGAAAGTTGGGTAGCGGGAGCATATGAGCAGTTCTTC
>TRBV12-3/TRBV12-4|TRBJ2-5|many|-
CASTTRELGQETQYF
TGTGCCAGCACCACAAGGGAGTTGGGGCAAGAGACCCAGTACTTC
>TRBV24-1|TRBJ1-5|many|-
CATSATDSNQPQHF
TGTGCCACCAGTGCGACAGATAGCAATCAGCCCCAGCATTTT
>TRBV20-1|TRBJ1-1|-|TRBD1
CSAAGQQMNTEAFF
TGCAGTGCCGCGGGACAGCAGATGAACACTGAAGCTTTCTTT